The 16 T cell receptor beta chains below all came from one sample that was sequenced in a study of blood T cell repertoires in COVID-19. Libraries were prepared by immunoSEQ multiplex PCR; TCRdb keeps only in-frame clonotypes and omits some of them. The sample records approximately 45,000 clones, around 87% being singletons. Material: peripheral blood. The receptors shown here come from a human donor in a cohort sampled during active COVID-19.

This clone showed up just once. The CDR3 here is CASSVDGLAPYEQYF. The DNA for the CDR3 is TGTGCCAGCAGCGTAGACGGACTAGCGCCTTACGAGCAGTACTTC. This chain links TRBV9 with TRBJ2-7; 9 nucleotides line up with TRBD2. CDR3 length: 15 residues. The V segment lost 0 bases and the J segment 4 bases; nucleotides outside the gene matches: 5. The germline V gene encodes CDR1 SGDLS and CDR2 YYNGEE.

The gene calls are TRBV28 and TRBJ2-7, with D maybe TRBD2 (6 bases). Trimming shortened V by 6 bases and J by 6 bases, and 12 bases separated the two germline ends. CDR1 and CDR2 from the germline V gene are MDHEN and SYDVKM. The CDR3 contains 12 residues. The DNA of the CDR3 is TGTGCCAGCAGCCCAGCGGGTTTCGAGCAGTACTTC. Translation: CASSPAGFEQYF.

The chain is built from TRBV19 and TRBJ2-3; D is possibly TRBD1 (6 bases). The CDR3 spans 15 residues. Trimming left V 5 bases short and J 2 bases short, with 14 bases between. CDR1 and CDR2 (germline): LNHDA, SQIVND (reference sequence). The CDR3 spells CASSLTGRNTDTQYF. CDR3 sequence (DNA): TGTGCCAGTAGTCTCACAGGGAGAAACACAGATACGCAGTATTTT.

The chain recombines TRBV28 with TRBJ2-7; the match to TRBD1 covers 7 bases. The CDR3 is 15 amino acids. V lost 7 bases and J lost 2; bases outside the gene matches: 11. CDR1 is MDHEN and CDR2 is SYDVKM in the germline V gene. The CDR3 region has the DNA TGTGCCAGCAATTTTCCGGGCGACAGGGCCTACGAGCAGTACTTC. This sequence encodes CASNFPGDRAYEQYF.

CDR3 DNA: TGTGCCAGTGGGACTAGCGGCTACGAGCAGTACTTC. Translation gives CASGTSGYEQYF. V usage is TRBV6-5 and J usage is TRBJ2-7; 11 positions match TRBD2. CDR1 and CDR2 from the germline V gene are MNHEY and SVGAGI. CDR3 length equals 12 residues. With 9 bases clipped from V and 3 bases from J, the junction kept 1 base outside the gene matches.

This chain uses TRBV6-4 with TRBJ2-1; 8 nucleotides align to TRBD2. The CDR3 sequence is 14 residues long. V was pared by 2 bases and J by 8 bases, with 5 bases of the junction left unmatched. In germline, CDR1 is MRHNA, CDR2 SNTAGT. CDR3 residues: CASSDGTSTDEQFF. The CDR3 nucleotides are TGTGCCAGCAGTGACGGGACTAGTACCGATGAGCAGTTCTTC.

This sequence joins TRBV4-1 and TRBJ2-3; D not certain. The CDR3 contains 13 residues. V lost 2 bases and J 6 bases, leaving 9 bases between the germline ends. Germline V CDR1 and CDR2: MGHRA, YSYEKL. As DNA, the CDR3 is TGCGCCAGCAGCCAATCCTCTCTGGATACGCAGTATTTT. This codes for CASSQSSLDTQYF.

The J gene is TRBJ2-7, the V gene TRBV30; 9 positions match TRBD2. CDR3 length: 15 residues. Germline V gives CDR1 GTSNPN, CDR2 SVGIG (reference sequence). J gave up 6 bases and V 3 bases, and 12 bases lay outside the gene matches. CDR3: CAWSAPVAGAREQYF. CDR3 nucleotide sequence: TGTGCCTGGAGCGCCCCGGTAGCGGGAGCTCGCGAGCAGTACTTC.

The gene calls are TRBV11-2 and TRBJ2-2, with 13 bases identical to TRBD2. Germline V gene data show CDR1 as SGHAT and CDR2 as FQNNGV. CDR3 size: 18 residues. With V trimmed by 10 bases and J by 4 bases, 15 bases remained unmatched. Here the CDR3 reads CATFGALAGGPSTGELFF. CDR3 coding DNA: TGTGCCACCTTCGGGGCACTAGCGGGAGGGCCTAGCACCGGGGAGCTGTTTTTT.

This chain's CDR3 is CASSGGGSLRSGELFF. CDR3 nucleotides: TGTGCCAGCAGCGGCGGGGGTTCCCTACGCTCCGGGGAGCTGTTTTTT. The chain combines TRBV11-2 with TRBJ2-2; 7 bases are shared with TRBD2. Germline V CDR1 and CDR2: SGHAT, FQNNGV. Unmatched junction bases numbered 12, after V lost 5 bases and J lost 6 bases. This CDR3 spans 16 amino acids.

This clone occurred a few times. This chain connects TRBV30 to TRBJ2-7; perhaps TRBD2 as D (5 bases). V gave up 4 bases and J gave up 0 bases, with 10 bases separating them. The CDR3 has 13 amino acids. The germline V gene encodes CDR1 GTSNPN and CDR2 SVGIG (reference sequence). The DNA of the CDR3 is TGTGCCTGGAAGCGGCAGGTCTCCTACGAGCAGTACTTC. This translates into CAWKRQVSYEQYF.

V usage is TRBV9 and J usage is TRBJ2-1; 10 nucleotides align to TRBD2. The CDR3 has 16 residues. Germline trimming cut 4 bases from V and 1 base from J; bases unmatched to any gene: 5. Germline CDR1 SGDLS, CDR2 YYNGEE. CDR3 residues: CASSLASGSSYNEQFF. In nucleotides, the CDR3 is TGTGCCAGCAGCCTGGCTAGCGGGAGTTCCTACAATGAGCAGTTCTTC.

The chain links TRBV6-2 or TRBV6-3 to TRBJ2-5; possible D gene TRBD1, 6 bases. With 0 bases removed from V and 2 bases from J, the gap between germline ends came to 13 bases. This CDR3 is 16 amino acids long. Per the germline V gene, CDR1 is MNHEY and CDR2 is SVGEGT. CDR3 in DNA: TGTGCCAGCAGTTACTCCTCCGGGACACTACAAGAGACCCAGTACTTC. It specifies CASSYSSGTLQETQYF.

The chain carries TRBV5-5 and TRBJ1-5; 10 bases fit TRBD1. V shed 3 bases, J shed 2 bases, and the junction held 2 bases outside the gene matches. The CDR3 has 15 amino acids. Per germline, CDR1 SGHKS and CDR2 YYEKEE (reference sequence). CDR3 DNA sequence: TGTGCCAGCAGCTCCGGGACAGGGGGCAATCAGCCCCAGCATTTT. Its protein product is CASSSGTGGNQPQHF.

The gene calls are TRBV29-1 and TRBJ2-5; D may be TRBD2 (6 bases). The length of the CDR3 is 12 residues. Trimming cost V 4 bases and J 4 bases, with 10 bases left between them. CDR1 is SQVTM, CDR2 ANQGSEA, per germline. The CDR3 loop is CSVGAGRETQYF. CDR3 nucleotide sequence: TGCAGCGTTGGTGCGGGACGAGAGACCCAGTACTTC.

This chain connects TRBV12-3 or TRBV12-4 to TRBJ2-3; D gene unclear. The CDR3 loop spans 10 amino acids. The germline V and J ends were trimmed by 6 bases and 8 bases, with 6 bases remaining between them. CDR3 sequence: CASSASTQYF. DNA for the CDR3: TGTGCCAGCAGCGCCAGTACGCAGTATTTT.